This paragraph covers one T cell receptor beta chain sequence. The data were taken from a study of T cell changes during pregnancy in multiple sclerosis. The V gene lost 4 bases and the J gene lost 0 bases, with 10 bases spanning the gap. CDR3 length: 16 residues. From germline, CDR1 is LGHNA and CDR2 YSLEER. This table comes from immunoSEQ multiplex PCR, and its TCRdb copy is limited to in-frame clones, with some not included. This sample has fewer than 50,000 clones, with 88% found just once. This clonotype originated in a female donor with multiple sclerosis, enrolled in a pregnancy study. The V and J genes are TRBV4-3 and TRBJ2-6; the D gene is possibly TRBD1 (6 bases). This sample comprised CD8+ T cells from peripheral blood mononuclear cells, obtained in the third trimester of pregnancy. The CDR3 DNA sequence: TGCGCCAGCAGCCTACGAGGGGGCTCTGGGGCCAACGTCCTGACTTTC. This translates into CASSLRGGSGANVLTF.